The rows below give T cell receptor beta chains drawn from one sample of a study of cytotoxic CD8 clonotypes in ibrutinib-treated CLL. Repertoires were generated with immunoSEQ multiplex PCR, while TCRdb's copy carries only in-frame clones and drops some. Altogether more than 110,000 clones are present, 60% to 85% being singletons, with the ten largest covering 4.5% to 6%. The starting material was PBMCs, obtained after 24 months of ibrutinib treatment. The source is a human donor with chronic lymphocytic leukemia. Both conserved end residues are part of each CDR3. Fields, in order: V gene, CDR3 length, J gene, CDR3 protein.

>TRBV6-6|16|TRBJ2-5
CASSYGPRRAQETQYF
>TRBV5-6|15|TRBJ1-1
CASSGAPAGGTEAFF
>TRBV29-1|12|TRBJ2-7
CSVAWGAGGQYF
>TRBV30|15|TRBJ1-5
CAWSVGQAAGQPQHF
>TRBV7-2|15|TRBJ2-5
CASSLASGRGETQYF
>TRBV18|15|TRBJ1-1
CASSPGAGANTEAFF
>TRBV7-2|16|TRBJ1-2
CASSLGPAGVRDGYTF
>TRBV21-1|16|TRBJ2-1
CASSKERPAGGGEQFF
>TRBV28|14|TRBJ2-3
CASSPPRTFGGQYF
>TRBV7-2|14|TRBJ2-7
CASSPTGQTYEQYF
>TRBV28|13|TRBJ2-7
CASSLANGYEQYF
>TRBV7-3|14|TRBJ2-3
CASSLARWGDTQYF
>TRBV10-3|14|TRBJ2-7
CAISDSGAPYEQYF
>TRBV9|16|TRBJ1-2
CASSPSERGPRHGYTF
>TRBV6-5|14|TRBJ2-3
CASSRDSATDTQYF
>TRBV6-5|13|TRBJ1-2
CASSRDSNYGYTF
>TRBV6-5|11|TRBJ2-7
CASGVGYEQYF
>TRBV19|14|TRBJ1-5
CASSMQGPRQPQHF
>TRBV15|15|TRBJ1-3
CATSRDTGAGNTIYF
>TRBV4-2|15|TRBJ2-1
CASSPPDGSYNEQFF
>TRBV11-2|16|TRBJ2-7
CASSHSLGVAGGEQYF
>TRBV30|14|TRBJ2-2
CAWRGLGNTGELFF
>TRBV7-3|14|TRBJ2-1
CASSLTLQSNEQFF
>TRBV4-2|17|TRBJ2-3
CASSHSLGGSTGDTQYF
>TRBV11-2|15|TRBJ1-1
CASSLVGVPDTEAFF
>TRBV18|14|TRBJ2-5
CASSPNSGGETQYF
>TRBV19|14|TRBJ1-1
CASSWSGGNTEAFF
>TRBV4-3|15|TRBJ2-1
CASSPTSAGGVEQFF
>TRBV28|14|TRBJ2-5
CASRTSGAQETQYF
>TRBV12-5|13|TRBJ2-2
CASGRPNTGELFF
>TRBV29-1|13|TRBJ1-1
CSGTEQMNTEAFF
>TRBV29-1|13|TRBJ2-7
CTSYRDPSYEQYF
>TRBV19|14|TRBJ1-1
CASRGRGLATEAFF
>TRBV7-2|17|TRBJ1-2
CASSLGWAGGVNYGYTF
>TRBV7-9|15|TRBJ1-5
CASSWGTGGNKPQHF
>TRBV5-1|13|TRBJ2-5
CASSLAQQETQYF
>TRBV18|17|TRBJ1-1
CASSPLLGGAGNTEAFF
>TRBV11-2|18|TRBJ2-4
CASSLDRWQRLAKNIQYF
>TRBV6-1|16|TRBJ2-2
CASSEQQGWDTGELFF
>TRBV7-6|14|TRBJ2-7
CASSKPGQGAEQYF
>TRBV29-1|13|TRBJ2-5
CSAPLDYQETQYF
>TRBV2|12|TRBJ2-4
CASSEQGNIQYF
>TRBV6-5|14|TRBJ1-2
CASSYSGRDYGYTF
>TRBV28|14|TRBJ1-2
CASSQNWVNYGYTF
>TRBV5-1|11|TRBJ2-5
CASRTTETQYF
>TRBV15|16|TRBJ2-6
CATSRATGSGANVLTF
>TRBV7-9|15|TRBJ1-6
CASSLGVGVNSPLHF
>TRBV28|14|TRBJ1-2
CASRAQGSHYGYTF
>TRBV10-3|17|TRBJ2-2
CAISPLMREVGTGELFF
>TRBV10-1|16|TRBJ2-6
CASSDPLRAGANVLTF
>TRBV7-9|16|TRBJ1-3
CASSPRGSLSGNTIYF
>TRBV5-1|14|TRBJ2-7
CASSLDRVDGEQYF
>TRBV7-2|15|TRBJ2-3
CASSLIRGAGDTQYF
>TRBV4-1|14|TRBJ2-5
CASSQGVNQETQYF